Listed here are 9 T cell receptor beta chains from one sample, sequenced in a study of immune heterogeneity within non-small cell lung tumors. Multiplex PCR relied on 32 V and 13 J primers to amplify TCR beta CDR3. Using its own MiXCR run on the multiplex PCR reads, TCRdb lists one record per CDR3 protein. The sample contains around 30,000 distinct CDR3 sequences, about 30% of which appear only once. Samples each supplied about 610 ng of bulk tumor genomic DNA as template. Doctors removed several biopsies from each primary tumor during surgery, keeping them far apart. Curative surgery was performed on patients who had untreated, newly diagnosed non-small cell lung cancer. Source material: lung tumor tissue. These receptors were taken from a man aged 35 to 55 with non-small cell lung cancer.

This clonotype showed up many times. J is TRBJ1-3 and V is TRBV2; D gene uncertain. Germline lookup yields CDR1 SNHLY and CDR2 FYNNEI. The CDR3 is 15 amino acids. V shed 4 bases and J shed 0 bases, with 10 bases lying between them. The CDR3 sequence: CASSVEGSSGNTIYF. For the CDR3, the DNA is TGTGCCAGCAGTGTGGAGGGAAGCTCTGGAAACACCATATATTTT.

This clonotype was detected many times. The V and J genes are TRBV12-3 or TRBV12-4 and TRBJ1-1; 7 bases are shared with TRBD1. This CDR3 is built from 11 residues. V gave up 8 bases and J gave up 5 bases; unmatched junction bases: 2. Written as DNA, the CDR3 is TGTGCCAGCCTGACAGGGACTGAAGCTTTCTTT. It is translated as CASLTGTEAFF.

This clonotype was seen at least ten times. The chain recombines TRBV20-1 with TRBJ1-5; TRBD1 might be the D (6 bases). Germline assignment: CDR1 DFQATT and CDR2 SNEGSKA (reference sequence). The CDR3 contains 14 residues. V dropped 3 bases and J dropped 3 bases, with 12 bases sitting between them. The CDR3 here is CSASPRTANQPQHF. The CDR3 bases are TGCAGTGCTAGTCCCCGGACAGCCAATCAGCCCCAGCATTTT.

The chain uses TRBV6-9 and TRBJ2-1, with 8 bases that match TRBD2. CDR1 and CDR2 (germline): MNHGY, SVAAGI. Trimming removed 3 bases from V and 3 bases from J; junction bases left unmatched: 13. The CDR3 extends over 18 amino acids. The DNA of the CDR3 is TGTGCCAGCAGTTACTTGGGGGTAGCGGGAACCCTCTACAATGAGCAGTTCTTC. It translates to CASSYLGVAGTLYNEQFF.

This clonotype was seen many times. The rearrangement joins TRBV29-1 to TRBJ1-2; D might be TRBD1 (6 bases). In germline, CDR1 is SQVTM, CDR2 ANQGSEA. This CDR3 contains 16 residues. The V end was cut by 3 bases, the J end by 8 bases, with 25 bases between. The DNA for the CDR3 is TGCAGCGTTGAGACATCACGACTAGGGGGGCTAGGCGGCTACACCTTC. It encodes CSVETSRLGGLGGYTF.

This clonotype was counted a few times. CDR3 coding DNA: TGTGCCAGCAAAATCACTATGAACACTGAAGCTTTCTTT. Its protein product is CASKITMNTEAFF. The chain combines TRBV6-2 or TRBV6-3 with TRBJ1-1; D uncertain. The V end was cut by 7 bases, the J end by 0 bases, with 9 bases between. The CDR3 length is 13 residues. CDR1 is MNHEY and CDR2 is SVGEGT in the germline V gene.

This clonotype was detected a few times. The V gene is TRBV11-3, the J gene TRBJ2-1; a weak D match, TRBD1 (5 bases). Trimming removed 6 bases at V and 4 bases at J, with 13 bases between. This CDR3 is built from 14 residues. Germline V gene sequence: CDR1 SGHNT, CDR2 YENEEA. In nucleotides, the CDR3 is TGTGCCAGCAGGGCTAGAAGGGGTTACAATGAGCAGTTCTTC. Translation: CASRARRGYNEQFF.

The V call is TRBV5-1, the J call TRBJ1-2; D is perhaps TRBD1 (5 bases). The CDR3 extends over 17 amino acids. Trimming removed 3 bases at V and 2 bases at J, with 20 bases between. Germline-derived CDR1 and CDR2 are SGHRS and YFSETQ. CDR3 bases: TGCGCCAGCAGCTCACCGGGACTTCAAGAACCCAACTATGGCTACACCTTC. It specifies CASSSPGLQEPNYGYTF. Full variable domain (missing parts from reference TRBV5-1 and TRBJ1-2): KAGVTQTPRYLIKTRGQQVTLSCSPISGHRSVSWYQQTPGQGLQFLFEYFSETQRNKGNFPGRFSGRQFSNSRSEMNVSTLELGDSALYLCASSSPGLQEPNYGYTFGSGTRLTVV.

This clonotype showed up just once. The rearrangement links TRBV12-3 or TRBV12-4 to TRBJ1-5, with D hard to call. Trimming removed 3 bases at V and 0 bases at J, with 6 bases between. The CDR3 contains 14 residues. The CDR3 DNA follows: TGTGCCAGCAGTTTCATATATAGCAATCAGCCCCAGCATTTT. Amino acids: CASSFIYSNQPQHF.